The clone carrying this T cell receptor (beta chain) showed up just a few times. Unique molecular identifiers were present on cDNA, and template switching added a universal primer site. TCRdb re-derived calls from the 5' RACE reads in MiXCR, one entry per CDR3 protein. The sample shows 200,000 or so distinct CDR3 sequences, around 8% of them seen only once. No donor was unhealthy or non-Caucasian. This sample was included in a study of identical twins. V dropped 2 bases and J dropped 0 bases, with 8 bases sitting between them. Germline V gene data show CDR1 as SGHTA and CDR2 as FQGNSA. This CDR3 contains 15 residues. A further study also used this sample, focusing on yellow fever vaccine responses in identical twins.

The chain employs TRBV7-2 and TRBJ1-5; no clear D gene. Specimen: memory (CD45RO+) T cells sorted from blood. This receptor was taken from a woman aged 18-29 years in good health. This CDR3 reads CASSLSPISNQPQHF. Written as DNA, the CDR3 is TGTGCCAGCAGCTTATCACCGATTAGCAATCAGCCCCAGCATTTT.